What follows are 29 T cell receptor beta chains derived from one specimen sequenced in a study of cytomegalovirus exposure and HLA in healthy donors. The PCR employed 60 Vbeta primers together with 13 Jbeta primers. TCRdb keeps only in-frame clones here, not all; method: immunoSEQ multiplex PCR. The sample contains around 74,000 clones, around three quarters of which appear only once. Source material: PBMCs. The receptors stem from a man aged 40-49 years in good health and CMV-seronegative.

This chain's CDR3 is CASGLAGVTDTQYF. CDR3 DNA sequence: TGTGCCAGCGGACTAGCGGGGGTCACAGATACGCAGTATTTT. The chain employs TRBV2 and TRBJ2-3, with 13 bases fitting TRBD2. Germline V gene data show CDR1 as SNHLY and CDR2 as FYNNEI. The CDR3 spans 14 residues. With 8 bases clipped from V and 2 bases from J, the junction kept 1 base outside the gene matches.

V gene TRBV11-3 combines with J gene TRBJ2-5; TRBD2 matches at 9 bases. This CDR3 region has 14 residues. Germline-derived CDR1 and CDR2 are SGHNT and YENEEA. J was trimmed by 6 bases and V by 5 bases; bases with no gene match: 7. The CDR3, as DNA: TGTGCCAGCAGCCCCAAGCGGGGGGCCCAGACCCAGTACTTC. Protein: CASSPKRGAQTQYF. Full variable domain (rest looked up from reference TRBV11-3 and TRBJ2-5): EAGVVQSPRYKIIEKKQPVAFWCNPISGHNTLYWYLQNLGQGPELLIRYENEEAVDDSQLPKDRFSAERLKGVDSTLKIQPAELGDSAVYLCASSPKRGAQTQYFGPGTRLLVL.

This clone appeared a few times. The V and J genes are TRBV6-5 and TRBJ2-3; D possibly corresponds to TRBD2 (6 bases). Deletions cut 3 bases from V and 6 bases from J, with 10 bases between. Per the germline V gene, CDR1 is MNHEY and CDR2 is SVGAGI. CDR3 size: 13 residues. The CDR3 coding sequence is TGTGCCAGCAGTTATGAAGGGAGGGATACGCAGTATTTT. This encodes CASSYEGRDTQYF.

The gene calls are TRBV30 and TRBJ2-7; no reliable D call. The CDR3 extends over 12 amino acids. V gave up 3 bases and J gave up 3 bases, with 9 bases separating them. CDR1 and CDR2 from the germline V gene are GTSNPN and SVGIG (reference sequence). CDR3: CAWRTRNYEQYF. In DNA, the CDR3 is TGTGCCTGGAGGACAAGGAACTACGAGCAGTACTTC.

The chain employs TRBV10-2 and TRBJ2-7; tentative D call: TRBD1 (5 bases). The germline V gene encodes CDR1 WSHSY and CDR2 SAAADI. V lost 2 bases to trimming and J lost 2 bases, with 7 bases between them. CDR3 length: 13 amino acids. The CDR3: CASSEGHPYEQYF. The CDR3 DNA reads TGCGCCAGCAGTGAGGGACACCCCTACGAGCAGTACTTC.

This sequence joins TRBV5-1 and TRBJ2-3, with D possibly TRBD1 on 5 matching bases. V lost 3 bases and J 4 bases, leaving 12 bases between the germline ends. The CDR3 runs to 14 residues. From germline, CDR1 is SGHRS and CDR2 YFSETQ. The CDR3 is CASSSPWGADTQYF. CDR3 bases: TGCGCCAGCAGCTCCCCCTGGGGCGCAGATACGCAGTATTTT.

The rearrangement links TRBV18 to TRBJ2-6; 8 bases map to TRBD1. This CDR3 has 19 amino acids. Germline CDR1 reads KGHSH; CDR2 reads LQKENI. V lost 3 bases, J lost 0 bases, and 10 bases stayed unmatched. DNA for the CDR3: TGTGCCAGCTCACCTCGCCTGGACAGGGACAGCTCTGGGGCCAACGTCCTGACTTTC. Its protein is CASSPRLDRDSSGANVLTF.

This sequence joins TRBV14 and TRBJ1-2; D unresolved. Germline lookup yields CDR1 SGHDN and CDR2 FVKESK. CDR3 length equals 14 residues. Trimming took 0 bases from V and 1 from J, leaving 6 bases between them. CDR3 sequence reads: CASSQDPVNYGYTF. The CDR3 region has the DNA TGTGCCAGCAGCCAAGATCCAGTTAACTATGGCTACACCTTC.

This clone has just a few counts. In the same sample, other DNA sequences code for this CDR3. The J gene is TRBJ1-2, the V gene TRBV4-3; 7 bases match TRBD1. Per the germline V gene, CDR1 is LGHNA and CDR2 is YSLEER. The J segment lost 4 bases and the V segment lost 1 base, leaving 6 bases of the junction unmatched. CDR3 length: 15 amino acids. The CDR3 DNA is TGCGCCAGCAGCCAAGGAAGGGGACAGAGCTATGGCTACACCTTC. Translated: CASSQGRGQSYGYTF.

In its sample, this clone was seen once. The rearrangement links TRBV29-1 to TRBJ1-4; 8 bases are a match to TRBD1. V trimming: 6 bases; J trimming: 7 bases; junction bases outside the gene matches: 7. The CDR3 loop spans 13 amino acids. Germline V gene lookup returns CDR1 SQVTM and CDR2 ANQGSEA. Written as DNA, the CDR3 is TGCAGCGTCGGACAGGGTGTGGGTGAAAAACTGTTTTTT. Translation gives CSVGQGVGEKLFF.

V is TRBV4-2 and J is TRBJ1-6; TRBD1 matches 7 bases. After removal of 1 base from V and 9 bases from J, the junction contained 12 bases not matched to a gene. Germline V CDR1 and CDR2: LGHNA, YNFKEQ. The CDR3 totals 17 residues. The CDR3 protein is CASSQVGDRRARSPLHF. The CDR3 bases are TGTGCCAGCAGCCAAGTAGGGGACAGAAGGGCGCGTTCACCCCTCCACTTT.

The chain couples TRBV6-5 to TRBJ2-1; 8 nucleotides agree with TRBD1. V lost 6 bases and J lost 1; bases outside the gene matches: 2. CDR3 length: 14 residues. Germline values: CDR1 MNHEY, CDR2 SVGAGI. The CDR3, as DNA: TGTGCCAGCAGGCACAGGGGGTCCTACAATGAGCAGTTCTTC. Residues: CASRHRGSYNEQFF.

This chain joins TRBV27 and TRBJ2-5, with a tentative D call TRBD1 (5 bases). The CDR3 has 14 amino acids. V was cut by 5 bases and J by 0 bases, with 10 bases left in between. CDR1 is MNHEY, CDR2 SMNVEV, per germline (reference sequence). The CDR3 DNA reads TGTGCCAGCAGTCTCGACAGAGACCAAGAGACCCAGTACTTC. This encodes CASSLDRDQETQYF.

The table lists this clone with a few counts. The gene calls are TRBV30 and TRBJ1-1; tentative D call: TRBD1 (5 bases). The CDR3 loop spans 14 amino acids. CDR1 GTSNPN and CDR2 SVGIG come from the germline V gene (reference sequence). Trimming took off 7 bases at V and 2 bases at J, with 17 bases between the two ends. This CDR3 reads CASQGELLNTEAFF. In DNA, the CDR3 is TGTGCCTCACAAGGGGAACTTCTAAACACTGAAGCTTTCTTT.

V is TRBV2 and J is TRBJ2-4, with 10 bases lining up with TRBD1. Trimming at V came to 10 bases and at J to 1 base, leaving 10 bases not matched to a gene. The CDR3 extends over 16 amino acids. From germline, CDR1 is SNHLY and CDR2 FYNNEI. CDR3 protein: CANSLWGQGAKNIQYF. The CDR3 DNA reads as TGTGCCAACTCTCTGTGGGGACAGGGGGCCAAAAACATTCAGTACTTC.

The chain is built from TRBV28 and TRBJ1-5; 12 bases fit TRBD1. The V and J ends lost 4 bases and 6 bases, in that order; junction bases with no gene match: 7. Germline V lookup: CDR1 MDHEN, CDR2 SYDVKM. The CDR3 has 16 residues. The chain's CDR3 is CASSSPGQGASQPQHF. The CDR3 DNA is TGTGCCAGCAGTTCTCCGGGACAGGGGGCTAGTCAGCCCCAGCATTTT. Combining the CDR3 with reference TRBV28 and TRBJ1-5 gives the whole variable domain DVKVTQSSRYLVKRTGEKVFLECVQDMDHENMFWYRQDPGLGLRLIYFSYDVKMKEKGDIPEGYSVSREKKERFSLILESASTNQTSMYLCASSSPGQGASQPQHFGDGTRLSIL.

The V and J genes are TRBV5-4 and TRBJ1-6; D may be TRBD1 (6 bases). V gave up 4 bases and J gave up 7 bases, with 18 bases separating them. Germline V gene data show CDR1 as SGHNT and CDR2 as YYREEE (reference sequence). This CDR3 is 16 amino acids long. CDR3 residues: CASSPPPGQLNSPLHF. CDR3 bases: TGTGCCAGCAGCCCTCCCCCGGGACAATTAAATTCACCCCTCCACTTT.

The chain uses TRBV5-6 and TRBJ2-2, with 9 nucleotides matching TRBD2. Germline V gene lookup returns CDR1 SGHDT and CDR2 YYEEEE. The CDR3 has 16 residues. Losses at the gene ends were 5 bases for V and 4 bases for J; bases not matched to a gene: 9. The CDR3 DNA sequence: TGTGCCAGCAGATTTAGGTGGACTAGCGCCACCGGGGAGCTGTTTTTT. This sequence encodes CASRFRWTSATGELFF.

This clone was seen a single time. In nucleotides, the CDR3 is TGTGCCAGCAGCCAAGGACTAGCGGAAGCCTACAATGAGCAGTTCTTC. Amino acids: CASSQGLAEAYNEQFF. The chain joins TRBV4-2 to TRBJ2-1; 9 bases agree with TRBD2. This CDR3 is 16 amino acids long. The germline gives CDR1 LGHNA, CDR2 YNFKEQ. V lost 1 base to trimming and J lost 2 bases; unmatched junction nucleotides: 3.

The chain links TRBV11-2 to TRBJ2-2; D may be TRBD1 (6 bases). The CDR3 loop spans 17 amino acids. Germline loops: CDR1 SGHAT, CDR2 FQNNGV. V was clipped by 3 bases and J by 4 bases, with 18 bases between them. Written as DNA, the CDR3 is TGTGCCAGCAGCTTGGTTCCTGGGGGCCCCAGCACCGGGGAGCTGTTTTTT. Its translation is CASSLVPGGPSTGELFF.

This sequence joins TRBV30 and TRBJ1-5; weak D call: TRBD1 (5 bases). The CDR3 has 12 amino acids. Trimming cost V 5 bases and J 4 bases, with 9 bases left between them. Germline CDR1 reads GTSNPN; CDR2 reads SVGIG (reference sequence). Written as DNA, the CDR3 is TGTGCCTGGGGGAGGGGAAATCAGCCCCAGCATTTT. Translating gives CAWGRGNQPQHF. Supplemented by reference TRBV30 and TRBJ1-5, the full variable domain reads SQTIHQWPATLVQPVGSPLSLECTVEGTSNPNLYWYRQAAGRGLQLLFYSVGIGQISSEVPQNLSASRPQDRQFILSSKKLLLSDSGFYLCAWGRGNQPQHFGDGTRLSIL.

This sequence joins TRBV5-4 and TRBJ1-4, with D perhaps TRBD1 (5 bases). The CDR3 extends over 15 amino acids. Germline values: CDR1 SGHNT, CDR2 YYREEE (reference sequence). The germline V and J ends were trimmed by 4 bases and 4 bases, with 14 bases remaining between them. As DNA, the CDR3 is TGTGCCAGCAGCGTTCAGACAGACTTTAATGAAAAACTGTTTTTT. As protein: CASSVQTDFNEKLFF.

The table lists this clone with a count of one. The final CDR3 position lacks the conserved phenylalanine or tryptophan, pointing to a likely read error. The chain has TRBV7-9 and TRBJ2-7; 9 bases are a match to TRBD1. V lost 4 bases to trimming and J lost 6 bases; unmatched junction nucleotides: 7. Germline V gives CDR1 SEHNR, CDR2 FQNEAQ (reference sequence). The CDR3 loop spans 14 amino acids. The CDR3: CASSSDRGLIEQYL. Written as DNA, the CDR3 is TGTGCCAGCAGCTCCGACAGGGGGTTGATCGAGCAGTACCTC.

This rearrangement joins TRBV5-1 to TRBJ2-7; 7 bases agree with TRBD1. This CDR3 contains 13 residues. Germline assignment: CDR1 SGHRS and CDR2 YFSETQ. V lost 0 bases and J lost 6; bases outside the gene matches: 3. Here the CDR3 DNA reads TGCGCCAGCAGCTTGGGACAGGGAGCCGAGCAGTACTTC. It encodes CASSLGQGAEQYF.

The chain combines TRBV5-6 with TRBJ1-2; D possibly corresponds to TRBD1 (6 bases). Germline CDR1 reads SGHDT; CDR2 reads YYEEEE. This CDR3 is 13 amino acids long. V lost 2 bases and J 9 bases, leaving 14 bases between the germline ends. The CDR3, as DNA: TGTGCCAGCAGCTTACAGGGATTCGCAAGCTACACCTTC. This translates into CASSLQGFASYTF.

The CDR3 protein is CASSFLMGQTAYEQYF. Here the CDR3 DNA reads TGTGCCAGCAGCTTCCTTATGGGACAGACCGCCTACGAGCAGTACTTC. The genes are TRBV7-8 and TRBJ2-7, with TRBD1 matching 7 bases. V lost 3 bases, J lost 2 bases, and 10 bases stayed unmatched. CDR1 and CDR2 from the germline V gene are SGHVS and FQNEAQ. The CDR3 has 16 residues.

The chain employs TRBV2 and TRBJ2-7; D remains ambiguous. In germline, CDR1 is SNHLY, CDR2 FYNNEI. The length of the CDR3 is 15 residues. Between the trimmed V and J ends, which lost 1 base and 3 bases, there was a span of 13 bases. The CDR3 bases are TGTGCCAGCAGTGAAGAATACAGATTGAACTACGAGCAGTACTTC. Its protein is CASSEEYRLNYEQYF.

This chain links TRBV2 with TRBJ2-7, with TRBD2 matching 7 bases. The CDR3 loop spans 15 amino acids. CDR1 and CDR2 (germline): SNHLY, FYNNEI. J gave up 2 bases and V 9 bases, and 13 bases lay outside the gene matches. CDR3 nucleotide sequence: TGTGCCAGGGGAGGGCCAGGGCACCTTCCCTACGAGCAGTACTTC. It is translated as CARGGPGHLPYEQYF. Looking up the rest from reference TRBV2 and TRBJ2-7 gives the full variable domain: EPEVTQTPSHQVTQMGQEVILRCVPISNHLYFYWYRQILGQKVEFLVSFYNNEISEKSEIFDDQFSVERPDGSNFTLKIRSTKLEDSAMYFCARGGPGHLPYEQYFGPGTRLTVT.

This chain connects TRBV19 to TRBJ2-1; 8 bases map to TRBD2. The junction had 9 bases not matched to a gene; V was cut back by 7 bases and J by 10 bases. CDR1 and CDR2 (germline): LNHDA, SQIVND (reference sequence). CDR3 length: 13 amino acids. The CDR3 here is CASTAPRGGEQFF. The CDR3 DNA sequence: TGTGCCAGTACCGCCCCCCGGGGGGGGGAGCAGTTCTTC.